Below, 18 T cell receptor beta chains from the same sample are listed, as sequenced in a study of T cell repertoires in cytomegalovirus infection. Each CDR3 protein gets one entry after TCRdb re-called the reads with MiXCR. The profile shows about 460,000 distinct CDR3 sequences, approximately 10% of them singletons. Sequencing input: PBMCs. These receptors were taken from a human donor in good health (CMV status not recorded). Some clones in this sample may be carry-over from other donors' samples.

This clonotype was recorded many times. The V and J genes are TRBV29-1 and TRBJ2-2, with 10 nucleotides matching TRBD2. Unmatched junction bases numbered 6, after V lost 6 bases and J lost 2 bases. The germline V gene has CDR1 SQVTM and CDR2 ANQGSEA. CDR3 length equals 15 residues. CDR3 in DNA: TGCAGCGTACGAGCGGGAGGGATTAACACCGGGGAGCTGTTTTTT. It encodes CSVRAGGINTGELFF.

This clonotype was detected only a few times. The chain recombines TRBV2 with TRBJ1-4, with 7 bases identical to TRBD1. The germline V gene encodes CDR1 SNHLY and CDR2 FYNNEI. The CDR3 contains 14 residues. The J segment lost 3 bases and the V segment lost 7 bases, leaving 5 bases of the junction unmatched. The CDR3 nucleotides are TGTGCCAGCAAGACAGGGATATCTAATGAAAAACTGTTTTTT. As protein: CASKTGISNEKLFF. The full variable domain, in which reference TRBV2 and TRBJ1-4 provide the parts outside the CDR3, is EPEVTQTPSHQVTQMGQEVILRCVPISNHLYFYWYRQILGQKVEFLVSFYNNEISEKSEIFDDQFSVERPDGSNFTLKIRSTKLEDSAMYFCASKTGISNEKLFFGSGTQLSVL.

This clonotype has a count of ten or more. The chain couples TRBV5-7 to TRBJ2-1; perhaps TRBD1 as D (5 bases). TRBV5-7 is an open reading frame whose function is uncertain. The V and J ends lost 1 base and 1 base respectively, with 9 bases between them. The CDR3 sequence is 15 residues long. The CDR3 coding sequence is TGTGCCAGCAGCTTGCACAGGCTATCCTACAATGAGCAGTTCTTC. This translates into CASSLHRLSYNEQFF.

The sample holds many counts of this clonotype. This chain uses TRBV6-5 with TRBJ2-7; weak D call: TRBD2 (6 bases). Germline loops: CDR1 MNHEY, CDR2 SVGAGI. The V and J ends lost 0 bases and 7 bases respectively, with 16 bases between them. CDR3 length equals 15 residues. The CDR3 sequence: CASSYSATPGGEQYF. In DNA, the CDR3 is TGTGCCAGCAGTTACTCAGCTACCCCCGGGGGAGAGCAGTACTTC.

V gene TRBV20-1 combines with J gene TRBJ2-5, with 7 bases aligning to TRBD2. V shed 4 bases and J 1 base; nucleotides not matched to a gene: 9. Germline CDR1 DFQATT, CDR2 SNEGSKA (reference sequence). The CDR3 is made up of 15 amino acids. CDR3 DNA sequence: TGCAGTGCTAAAGAACACGGGACTATCCAAGAGACCCAGTACTTC. Its protein is CSAKEHGTIQETQYF.

This chain uses TRBV18 with TRBJ2-5; D is uncertain. Germline CDR1 is KGHSH and CDR2 is LQKENI. CDR3 size: 13 residues. V was pared by 0 bases and J by 5 bases, with 7 bases between. Here the CDR3 reads CASSPPDGETQYF. The CDR3 coding sequence is TGTGCCAGCTCACCACCGGACGGGGAGACCCAGTACTTC.

The sample holds many counts of this clonotype. The chain combines TRBV11-1 with TRBJ1-1; D is undetermined. Germline values: CDR1 SGHAT, CDR2 FQDESV (reference sequence). This CDR3 is built from 15 residues. Between the trimmed V and J ends, which lost 5 bases and 1 base, there was a span of 14 bases. CDR3 in amino acids: CASSQYAPGNTEAFF. The CDR3 DNA is TGTGCCAGCAGCCAATACGCCCCGGGGAACACTGAAGCTTTCTTT.

This clonotype has only a few counts. The chain links TRBV20-1 to TRBJ1-2; TRBD1 aligns across 7 bases. This CDR3 is 13 amino acids long. Germline CDR1 and CDR2: DFQATT and SNEGSKA (reference sequence). V gave up 6 bases and J gave up 2 bases; unmatched junction bases: 6. The CDR3 loop is CSAKTGRNYGYTF. CDR3 coding DNA: TGCAGTGCAAAGACAGGGCGGAACTATGGCTACACCTTC.

This clonotype was observed at least ten times. This rearrangement joins TRBV11-3 to TRBJ1-5; unclear D gene. Germline V gives CDR1 SGHNT, CDR2 YENEEA. V lost 1 base to trimming and J lost 5 bases, with 9 bases between them. This CDR3 is built from 14 residues. Here the CDR3 reads CASSLVEVHQPQHF. CDR3 in DNA: TGTGCCAGCAGCTTAGTAGAGGTCCATCAGCCCCAGCATTTT.

V is TRBV10-3 and J is TRBJ1-4, with D hard to call. The CDR3 totals 13 residues. The V gene's germline CDR1 is ENHRY and CDR2 SYGVKD. V was trimmed by 10 bases and J by 1 base, leaving 10 bases between them. The CDR3 coding sequence is TGTGCCAGCCGACACGTAACTAATGAAAAACTGTTTTTT. Translation: CASRHVTNEKLFF.

There are many counts of this clonotype. The genes are TRBV6-5 and TRBJ1-1; no reliable D call. The germline CDR1 and CDR2 sequences are MNHEY and SVGAGI. The CDR3 loop spans 14 amino acids. Trimming removed 0 bases from V and 1 base from J, with 6 bases in between. DNA for the CDR3: TGTGCCAGCAGTTACTCGTTCGGGAACACTGAAGCTTTCTTT. Amino acid sequence: CASSYSFGNTEAFF.

This clonotype was seen more than once but under ten times. The V gene is TRBV6-1, the J gene TRBJ2-7; D possibly corresponds to TRBD1 (6 bases). CDR3 size: 15 residues. Trimming left V 4 bases short and J 6 bases short, with 19 bases between. Per the germline V gene, CDR1 is MNHNS and CDR2 is SASEGT. In DNA form, the CDR3 reads TGTGCCAGCAGTGGACAGGAAGCTGCCAAGGGCGAGCAGTACTTC. The encoded protein is CASSGQEAAKGEQYF.

This clonotype was seen at least ten times. CDR3: CASGLTYNEQFF. In DNA, the CDR3 is TGTGCTAGTGGTTTGACCTACAATGAGCAGTTCTTC. The chain has TRBV12-5 and TRBJ2-1; no clear D gene. CDR1 and CDR2 from the germline V gene are LGHNT and FRNRAP. The CDR3 is 12 amino acids. Trimming stripped 2 bases from V and 2 bases from J, with 1 base between. The full variable domain, its missing parts supplied by reference TRBV12-5 and TRBJ2-1, is DARVTQTPRHKVTEMGQEVTMRCQPILGHNTVFWYRQTMMQGLELLAYFRNRAPLDDSGMPKDRFSAEMPDATLATLKIQPSEPRDSAVYFCASGLTYNEQFFGPGTRLTVL.

The sample holds a few counts of this clonotype. The rearrangement links TRBV19 to TRBJ2-4; 7 bases agree with TRBD1. The V and J ends lost 5 bases and 0 bases, in that order; junction bases with no gene match: 13. The CDR3 length is 18 residues. Per the germline V gene, CDR1 is LNHDA and CDR2 is SQIVND (reference sequence). In nucleotides, the CDR3 is TGTGCCAGTAGTCAAGGCTCGGGACAGCTATTAGCCAAAAACATTCAGTACTTC. Its translation: CASSQGSGQLLAKNIQYF. The entire variable domain, with the rest obtained from reference TRBV19 and TRBJ2-4, is as follows: DGGITQSPKYLFRKEGQNVTLSCEQNLNHDAMYWYRQDPGQGLRLIYYSQIVNDFQKGDIAEGYSVSREKKESFPLTVTSAQKNPTAFYLCASSQGSGQLLAKNIQYFGAGTRLSVL.

The genes are TRBV20-1 and TRBJ2-7; D unclear. V was trimmed by 3 bases and J by 2 bases, leaving 11 bases between them. Germline CDR1 is DFQATT and CDR2 is SNEGSKA (reference sequence). CDR3 length: 13 residues. CDR3 loop: CSASGFTTYEQYF. The CDR3 nucleotides read TGCAGTGCTAGTGGGTTCACAACCTACGAGCAGTACTTC.

In its sample, this clonotype was seen a few times. V gene TRBV30 combines with J gene TRBJ1-1; no definite D call. This CDR3 has 12 amino acids. Germline V gene data show CDR1 as GTSNPN and CDR2 as SVGIG (reference sequence). Trimming cost V 0 bases and J 1 base, with 3 bases left between them. In DNA, the CDR3 is TGTGCCTGGAGTGTTAAGAACACTGAAGCTTTCTTT. Translated, it gives CAWSVKNTEAFF.

In its sample, this clonotype was seen many times. V gene TRBV11-2 combines with J gene TRBJ2-1; 9 bases agree with TRBD2. There are 15 residues in the CDR3. The ends lost 5 bases at V and 6 bases at J; junction bases unmatched: 8. In germline, CDR1 is SGHAT, CDR2 FQNNGV. CDR3 protein: CASSTLAGLANEQFF. The CDR3 coding sequence is TGTGCCAGCAGCACACTAGCGGGCTTGGCCAATGAGCAGTTCTTC.

In this sample, this clonotype turned up many times. V usage is TRBV7-2 and J usage is TRBJ2-1; 7 bases are shared with TRBD2. Germline CDR1 and CDR2: SGHTA and FQGNSA. The CDR3 sequence is 15 residues long. Unmatched junction bases numbered 5, after V lost 1 base and J lost 5 bases. This CDR3 is CASSLGRERNNEQFF. The CDR3 DNA reads TGTGCCAGCAGCTTAGGGCGGGAGAGGAACAATGAGCAGTTCTTC.